This T cell receptor beta chain was sequenced during a study of blood T cell repertoires in COVID-19. The overall study: There were acute and convalescent COVID-19 samples, and they came from the United States, Italy and Spain. In each case, the material was cDNA or gDNA derived from T cells, B-cell-depleted T cells, or PBMCs.

Germline assignment: CDR1 LGHDT and CDR2 YNNKEL (reference sequence). The CDR3 runs to 13 residues. Trimming left V 2 bases short and J 5 bases short, with 10 bases between. Original data processing: Estimates of nucleated cell counts were drawn from the amplification of reference gene primers. Using immunoSEQ multiplex PCR, the repertoire was profiled, and TCRdb retains in-frame clones only, with some absent. V and J calls and clone size are as listed in that table; D and trimming were resolved from the DNA. The table has 90,000 to 100,000 clones, approximately 80% seen once; the top ten hold around 25%.

The clonotype originates from a man aged 60 to 75 with acute or convalescent COVID-19. The material sequenced was peripheral blood. The V gene is TRBV3-1 (or the pseudogene TRBV3-2), the J gene TRBJ2-7; D possibly corresponds to TRBD1 (6 bases). The CDR3 DNA reads as TGTGCCAGCAGCCAACCTGGGACAAACGAGCAGTACGTC. This sequence encodes CASSQPGTNEQYV.